One sample yielded the 17 T cell receptor beta chains listed below, sequenced in a study of blood T cell repertoires in COVID-19. TCRdb keeps only in-frame clones here, not all; method: immunoSEQ multiplex PCR. The sample lists 50,000 to 55,000 clones, just over 85% seen once, with about 2.7% in the top ten. Sequences were obtained from peripheral blood. These receptors originate from a man aged 80 or over with acute or convalescent COVID-19.

This clone is large (0.1 to 1%) within its sample. The chain carries TRBV30 and TRBJ1-5; D is ambiguous. The CDR3 length is 15 residues. V lost 2 bases and J lost 2, with 13 bases in between. CDR1 GTSNPN and CDR2 SVGIG come from the germline V gene (reference sequence). CDR3 sequence (DNA): TGTGCCTGGAGTTTATCCCCTCGGGGCAATCAGCCCCAGCATTTT. It encodes CAWSLSPRGNQPQHF.

The chain links TRBV5-1 to TRBJ2-6; 8 bases map to TRBD1. CDR1 is SGHRS and CDR2 is YFSETQ in the germline V gene. The CDR3 is 16 residues long. The junction had 1 base not matched to a gene; V was cut back by 0 bases and J by 2 bases. The CDR3 sequence is CASSLATGAGANVLTF. In DNA, the CDR3 is TGCGCCAGCAGCTTGGCGACAGGGGCTGGGGCCAACGTCCTGACTTTC.

The CDR3 region has the DNA TGTGCCAGCAATATAATGAATTCGGGTGGCACTGAAGCTTTCTTT. It codes for CASNIMNSGGTEAFF. The chain couples TRBV11-1 to TRBJ1-1; D not certain. Trimming left V 7 bases short and J 4 bases short, with 19 bases between. The CDR3 loop spans 15 amino acids. Germline V CDR1 and CDR2: SGHAT, FQDESV (reference sequence).

A word on this clone: The sample carries other DNA sequences with the same CDR3. The CDR3 DNA reads as TGTGCCACCAGCAGAGCGGGGGAGTCAGGAAACACCATATATTTT. This encodes CATSRAGESGNTIYF. The chain recombines TRBV15 with TRBJ1-3, with D perhaps TRBD1 (5 bases). The CDR3 runs to 15 residues. V gave up 1 base and J gave up 4 bases, with 11 bases separating them. Germline V CDR1 and CDR2: LNHNV, YYDKDF (reference sequence).

This clone was found once. The genes are TRBV7-3 and TRBJ2-3; tentative D call: TRBD2 (6 bases). The germline V gene encodes CDR1 SGHTA and CDR2 FQGTGA. This CDR3 comprises 17 residues. V was shortened by 5 bases and J by 3 bases, with 21 bases between the two germline ends. The DNA for the CDR3 is TGTGCCAGCAGCCCGGAGGGGCAGGGTCTAGGTACAGATACGCAGTATTTT. Protein sequence: CASSPEGQGLGTDTQYF.

The chain couples TRBV3-1 (or the pseudogene TRBV3-2) to TRBJ2-1, with 8 bases fitting TRBD2. Germline loops: CDR1 LGHDT, CDR2 YNNKEL (reference sequence). Trimming removed 6 bases from V and 5 bases from J; junction bases left unmatched: 12. CDR3 length equals 16 residues. The CDR3 nucleotides read TGTGCCAGCAGTTCTCATGGCGGGGGGTCCCACAATGAGCAGTTCTTC. Its protein is CASSSHGGGSHNEQFF.

V and J are TRBV18 and TRBJ1-1, with 7 bases identical to TRBD1. This CDR3 contains 14 residues. Trimming took 5 bases from V and 5 from J; bases not matched to a gene: 8. Germline CDR1 reads KGHSH; CDR2 reads LQKENI. The CDR3 is CASSAGKGATEAFF. CDR3 DNA sequence: TGTGCCAGCTCAGCCGGAAAGGGGGCGACTGAAGCTTTCTTT.

The V and J genes are TRBV6-5 and TRBJ2-2, with 10 bases fitting TRBD2. The germline V gene encodes CDR1 MNHEY and CDR2 SVGAGI. This CDR3 comprises 15 residues. V shed 10 bases and J 4 bases; nucleotides not matched to a gene: 9. CDR3 amino acids: CATTRTSGATGELFF. The CDR3 nucleotides read TGTGCCACCACTAGGACTAGCGGAGCCACCGGGGAGCTGTTTTTT.

The genes are TRBV5-1 and TRBJ1-3; maybe TRBD1 (6 bases). Trimming removed 4 bases at V and 1 base at J, with 9 bases between. The CDR3 has 14 residues. Germline CDR1 SGHRS, CDR2 YFSETQ. The DNA for the CDR3 is TGCGCCAGCAGCCAAGGGGGATCTGGAAACACCATATATTTT. Its protein product is CASSQGGSGNTIYF.

This chain links TRBV6-6 with TRBJ1-1; a weak D match, TRBD1 (6 bases). Germline loops: CDR1 MNHNY, CDR2 SVGAGI (reference sequence). With 2 bases removed from V and 2 bases from J, the gap between germline ends came to 15 bases. This CDR3 region has 16 residues. The CDR3 sequence: CASSYPRGASNTEAFF. The CDR3 region has the DNA TGTGCCAGCAGTTACCCCCGGGGGGCTTCAAACACTGAAGCTTTCTTT.

The chain combines TRBV7-9 with TRBJ1-5; possibly TRBD1 for D (6 bases). The germline CDR1 and CDR2 sequences are SEHNR and FQNEAQ (reference sequence). The CDR3 is made up of 13 amino acids. V was clipped by 5 bases and J by 5 bases, with 10 bases between them. The CDR3 bases are TGTGCCAGCAGCCCCGGACAGTATCAGCCCCAGCATTTT. Encoded protein: CASSPGQYQPQHF. Supplemented by reference TRBV7-9 and TRBJ1-5, the full variable domain reads DTGVSQNPRHKITKRGQNVTFRCDPISEHNRLYWYRQTLGQGPEFLTYFQNEAQLEKSRLLSDRFSAERPKGSFSTLEIQRTEQGDSAMYLCASSPGQYQPQHFGDGTRLSIL.

CDR3 DNA: TGTGCCAGCAGTCTAAAACAGGGGTTAGGCTATGGCTACACCTTC. Protein product: CASSLKQGLGYGYTF. The chain couples TRBV27 to TRBJ1-2; TRBD1 matches 7 bases. CDR3 length equals 15 residues. The trim removed 5 bases at V and 4 bases at J, leaving 10 bases unmatched. The germline gives CDR1 MNHEY, CDR2 SMNVEV (reference sequence).

This chain links TRBV18 with TRBJ1-5, with D possibly being TRBD1 (5 bases). The CDR3 totals 15 residues. Germline V gene lookup returns CDR1 KGHSH and CDR2 LQKENI. V lost 2 bases and J 6 bases, leaving 14 bases between the germline ends. CDR3 protein: CASSPGQGGSQPQHF. CDR3 bases: TGTGCCAGCTCACCAGGGCAGGGAGGAAGTCAGCCCCAGCATTTT.

CDR3: CASSLVAGEGNEQFF. The CDR3 nucleotides read TGTGCCAGTAGCCTGGTAGCGGGGGAAGGCAATGAGCAGTTCTTC. The V and J genes are TRBV19 and TRBJ2-1, with 9 bases aligning to TRBD2. Trimming at V came to 6 bases and at J to 6 bases, leaving 9 bases not matched to a gene. The CDR3 extends over 15 amino acids. Germline V gives CDR1 LNHDA, CDR2 SQIVND (reference sequence).

V gene TRBV19 combines with J gene TRBJ1-5, with D unclear. V was shortened by 9 bases and J by 7 bases, with 22 bases between the two germline ends. The CDR3 runs to 15 residues. The germline V gene has CDR1 LNHDA and CDR2 SQIVND (reference sequence). Written as DNA, the CDR3 is TGTGCCAGCGAGTCCGAGTCCAATACTAACCAGCCCCAGCATTTT. It encodes CASESESNTNQPQHF.

V gene TRBV6-5 combines with J gene TRBJ1-3; no clear D. Deletions cut 7 bases from V and 4 bases from J, with 17 bases between. The length of the CDR3 is 15 residues. Germline CDR1 and CDR2: MNHEY and SVGAGI. The CDR3 protein is CASITTNTPGNTIYF. The DNA for the CDR3 is TGTGCCAGCATCACGACAAACACCCCAGGAAACACCATATATTTT.

The rearrangement links TRBV5-1 to TRBJ2-7; 10 positions match TRBD2. V trimming: 4 bases; J trimming: 0 bases; junction bases outside the gene matches: 13. The CDR3 runs 18 residues. Germline values: CDR1 SGHRS, CDR2 YFSETQ. The CDR3 protein is CASSPKGASGGFSYEQYF. CDR3 nucleotide sequence: TGCGCCAGCAGCCCAAAAGGGGCTAGCGGGGGATTCTCCTACGAGCAGTACTTC.